This T cell receptor (beta chain) was sequenced for a study of T cells in Graves' hyperthyroidism and ophthalmopathy. Per germline, CDR1 MDHEN and CDR2 SYDVKM. Deletions cut 10 bases from V and 4 bases from J, with 17 bases between. The CDR3 is 14 residues long. This clonotype was picked up a small number of times. Its antigen remains unknown. Amplification yielded TCR beta CDR3 regions, with RNA transcripts as the source. TCR CDR3 underwent first-round RT-PCR with the HTBI primer set. Each CDR3 protein is one row after TCRdb ran MiXCR on the multiplex PCR reads. This sample has under 700,000 distinct CDR3 sequences; around 17% occur once, and the top ten carry about 20%. Criteria for exclusion of patients were uncontrolled infection, other autoimmune disease, pregnancy or lactation. Study-level results: Most thyroid clonotypes expanded above 0.001 were also detected in blood.

The sequence derives from a woman younger than 35 with Graves' hyperthyroidism. Sequenced: blood. The V gene is TRBV28, the J gene TRBJ2-1; D may be TRBD2 (6 bases). The CDR3 region has the DNA TGTGCCACCCGTCCGGACTACCCATACAATGAGCAGTTCTTC. Translating gives CATRPDYPYNEQFF.